The source of this T cell receptor (beta chain) is a study of control samples from healthy donors and cancer patients. The repertoire was sequenced with immunoSEQ multiplex PCR; TCRdb's copy has only in-frame clones and lacks some. The repertoire holds tens of thousands of clones, with around 92% as singletons. As for this clone: The same CDR3 also results from other DNA sequences found in this sample.

Per the germline V gene, CDR1 is GTSNPN and CDR2 is SVGIG (reference sequence). Trimming took off 1 base at V and 0 bases at J, with 3 bases between the two ends. This CDR3 is built from 12 residues. The chain links TRBV30 to TRBJ1-1; D uncertain. The TCR comes from a man in his fifties or sixties in good health. The sequenced sample consisted of blood. The CDR3 region has the DNA TGTGCCTGGAGTGGGATGAACACTGAAGCTTTCTTT. Translation: CAWSGMNTEAFF.